This paragraph covers one T cell receptor (beta chain) sequence. What it recognizes is unknown. The libraries were made with immunoSEQ version 4 in survey mode. The protocol was immunoSEQ multiplex PCR, while the TCRdb copy is restricted to in-frame clones and leaves out a portion. The table has tens of thousands of clones, about four fifths seen once. V lost 0 bases, J lost 6 bases, and 12 bases lay in between. Per the germline V gene, CDR1 is SGDLS and CDR2 is YYNGEE. This CDR3 region has 14 residues. Overlapping HIV-1 Gag 15-mer peptides at 0.85 to 1 ug per peptide per mL were used. Memory cells lacking CD40L and CD69 with high CD45RO were sorted. The sample comes from a study of persistence of HIV-infected CD4 T cells.

Sequencing used CD4+ T cells sorted from PBMCs after roughly 18-hour stimulation, obtained from a patient who received antiretroviral therapy. The TCR sequence derives from an adult woman with HIV who was CMV-seropositive. The V call is TRBV9, the J call TRBJ1-2, with D tentatively TRBD1 (6 bases). The CDR3 loop reads CASSVAGESHGYTF. CDR3 coding DNA: TGTGCCAGCAGCGTAGCAGGGGAAAGTCATGGCTACACCTTC.